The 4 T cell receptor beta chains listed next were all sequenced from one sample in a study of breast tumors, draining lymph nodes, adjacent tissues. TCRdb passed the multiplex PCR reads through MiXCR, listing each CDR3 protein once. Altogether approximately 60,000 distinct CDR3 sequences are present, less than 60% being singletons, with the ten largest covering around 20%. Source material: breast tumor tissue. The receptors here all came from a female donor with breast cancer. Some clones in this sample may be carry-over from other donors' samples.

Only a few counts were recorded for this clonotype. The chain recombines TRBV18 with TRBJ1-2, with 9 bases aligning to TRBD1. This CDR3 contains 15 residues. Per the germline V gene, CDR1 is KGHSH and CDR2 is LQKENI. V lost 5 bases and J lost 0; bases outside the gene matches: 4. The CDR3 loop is CASSTGGPSNYGYTF. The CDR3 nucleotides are TGTGCCAGCTCAACAGGGGGCCCGTCTAACTATGGCTACACCTTC.

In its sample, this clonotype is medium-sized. The CDR3 nucleotides are TGTGCCAGCAGTTACAACACAGGAAGGCACTATGGCTACACCTTC. It translates to CASSYNTGRHYGYTF. The rearrangement links TRBV6-2 or TRBV6-3 to TRBJ1-2; the D gene is possibly TRBD1 (5 bases). The CDR3 totals 15 residues. V was trimmed by 2 bases and J by 3 bases, leaving 13 bases between them. CDR1 MNHEY and CDR2 SVGEGT come from the germline V gene.

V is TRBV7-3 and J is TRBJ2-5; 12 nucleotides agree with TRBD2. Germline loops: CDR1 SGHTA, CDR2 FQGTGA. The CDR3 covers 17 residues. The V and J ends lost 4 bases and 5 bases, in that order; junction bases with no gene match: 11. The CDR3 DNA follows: TGTGCCAGCAGCTCTCGACCTCTAGCGGGAGGGCGTGAGACCCAGTACTTC. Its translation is CASSSRPLAGGRETQYF.

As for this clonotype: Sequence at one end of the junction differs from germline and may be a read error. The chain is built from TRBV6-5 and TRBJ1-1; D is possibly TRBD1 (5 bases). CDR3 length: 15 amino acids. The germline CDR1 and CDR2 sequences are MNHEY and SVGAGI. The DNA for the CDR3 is TGTGCCAGCAGTCACTCTTTAGGGGACCAGAGTGAAGCTTTCTTT. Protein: CASSHSLGDQSEAFF.